The rows below give T cell receptor beta chains drawn from one sample of a study of blood T cell repertoires in COVID-19. Sequencing used immunoSEQ multiplex PCR; TCRdb keeps in-frame clones, though not all of them. The sample holds 250,000 to 300,000 clones, about nine tenths seen once. The specimen sequenced was peripheral blood. The receptors originated from a woman in her forties or fifties with COVID-19, enrolled during active disease. Both conserved end residues are part of each CDR3. Some rows mark clone size as missing; the rest say once, few, many or name a class of expanded clone.

J gene: TRBJ2-1; clone size: -; V gene: TRBV5-4; CDR3 protein: CASSSGTSAAYNEQFF
J gene: TRBJ2-7; clone size: -; V gene: TRBV9; CDR3 protein: CASSRGVYEQYF
J gene: TRBJ2-3; clone size: -; V gene: TRBV7-3; CDR3 protein: CASSLTGSTDTQYF
J gene: TRBJ2-7; clone size: -; V gene: TRBV2; CDR3 protein: CASTPSPAGQYF
J gene: TRBJ2-3; clone size: -; V gene: TRBV10-1; CDR3 protein: CASSGRTDTQYF
J gene: TRBJ2-3; clone size: -; V gene: TRBV18; CDR3 protein: CASSPLAGAATDTQYF
J gene: TRBJ1-5; clone size: -; V gene: TRBV24-1; CDR3 protein: CATSAEGASNQPQHF
J gene: TRBJ2-7; clone size: -; V gene: TRBV11-2; CDR3 protein: CASTHSYEQYF
J gene: TRBJ1-5; clone size: -; V gene: TRBV30; CDR3 protein: CAWSGQGDQPQHF
J gene: TRBJ1-1; clone size: -; V gene: TRBV10-2; CDR3 protein: CASNDRGPDTEAFF
J gene: TRBJ2-7; clone size: -; V gene: TRBV4-1; CDR3 protein: CASSHKGTGSSYEQYF
J gene: TRBJ2-3; clone size: -; V gene: TRBV7-9; CDR3 protein: CASSFPTSGNTDTQYF
J gene: TRBJ1-2; clone size: once; V gene: TRBV7-2; CDR3 protein: CASAPPGLYYGYTF
J gene: TRBJ1-1; clone size: -; V gene: TRBV29-1; CDR3 protein: CSVGQGNTEAFF
J gene: TRBJ2-7; clone size: -; V gene: TRBV7-2; CDR3 protein: CASSLGLGLVYEQYF
J gene: TRBJ1-4; clone size: once; V gene: TRBV5-6; CDR3 protein: CASSLGDISTNEKLFF
J gene: TRBJ1-4; clone size: -; V gene: TRBV5-6; CDR3 protein: CASTRTGYNEKLFF
J gene: TRBJ1-2; clone size: -; V gene: TRBV19; CDR3 protein: CASSPDYYGYTF
J gene: TRBJ2-2; clone size: -; V gene: TRBV7-9; CDR3 protein: CASRKTSGRGTGELFF
J gene: TRBJ2-5; clone size: -; V gene: TRBV13; CDR3 protein: CASSPWTGQETQYF
J gene: TRBJ1-2; clone size: -; V gene: TRBV29-1; CDR3 protein: CSVGRTGDGYTF
J gene: TRBJ2-7; clone size: -; V gene: TRBV4-2; CDR3 protein: CASSQDPRPGLARHEQYF
J gene: TRBJ1-1; clone size: -; V gene: TRBV2; CDR3 protein: CASRSTHSNTEAFF
J gene: TRBJ2-7; clone size: -; V gene: TRBV6-5; CDR3 protein: CASKPLAGGTYEQYF
J gene: TRBJ1-5; clone size: -; V gene: TRBV28; CDR3 protein: CASSSSGGNQPQHF
J gene: TRBJ1-4; clone size: -; V gene: TRBV19; CDR3 protein: CASSIGGGANEKLFF
J gene: TRBJ1-5; clone size: -; V gene: TRBV7-2; CDR3 protein: CASSSYRGNQPQHF
J gene: TRBJ2-1; clone size: once; V gene: TRBV11-1; CDR3 protein: CASSSQDRALNEQFF
J gene: TRBJ2-7; clone size: -; V gene: TRBV19; CDR3 protein: CATQQTGGIYEQYF
J gene: TRBJ1-2; clone size: -; V gene: TRBV6-4; CDR3 protein: CASSDSRRRGYGYTF
J gene: TRBJ2-7; clone size: -; V gene: TRBV6-2/TRBV6-3; CDR3 protein: CASSPRDGVPYEQYF
J gene: TRBJ1-5; clone size: once; V gene: TRBV19; CDR3 protein: CASTRGDRVQPQHF
J gene: TRBJ2-2; clone size: once; V gene: TRBV7-2; CDR3 protein: CASSWGTATGELFF
J gene: TRBJ2-4; clone size: -; V gene: TRBV5-1; CDR3 protein: CASSRGQAGNIQYF
J gene: TRBJ1-6; clone size: -; V gene: TRBV9; CDR3 protein: CASTSVGKPATLHF
J gene: TRBJ2-3; clone size: -; V gene: TRBV19; CDR3 protein: CASSSGTGGLYTQYF
J gene: TRBJ2-3; clone size: -; V gene: TRBV9; CDR3 protein: CASSVELVSTDTQYF
J gene: TRBJ1-4; clone size: -; V gene: TRBV9; CDR3 protein: CASSVVSEKLFF
J gene: TRBJ2-7; clone size: -; V gene: TRBV2; CDR3 protein: CASTAPTSGRSYEQYF
J gene: TRBJ1-1; clone size: few; V gene: TRBV5-4; CDR3 protein: CASSVGQGQPFGEAFF
J gene: TRBJ1-1; clone size: -; V gene: TRBV19; CDR3 protein: CASSPSPPRVAFF
J gene: TRBJ1-1; clone size: -; V gene: TRBV4-1; CDR3 protein: CASSQGNSLPTEAFF
J gene: TRBJ2-6; clone size: -; V gene: TRBV5-8; CDR3 protein: CASSYRGAGSGANVLTF
J gene: TRBJ2-7; clone size: once; V gene: TRBV5-1; CDR3 protein: CASSLSTGAGSYEQYF
J gene: TRBJ1-2; clone size: -; V gene: TRBV27; CDR3 protein: CASTPRRGYGYTF
J gene: TRBJ1-3; clone size: once; V gene: TRBV14; CDR3 protein: CASSLPGGAGNTIYF
J gene: TRBJ2-7; clone size: -; V gene: TRBV19; CDR3 protein: CASSKEGAGDEQYF
J gene: TRBJ2-7; clone size: once; V gene: TRBV4-3; CDR3 protein: CASSHAGTSSYEQYF
J gene: TRBJ2-1; clone size: -; V gene: TRBV5-1; CDR3 protein: CASSKDGGRAGNEQFF
J gene: TRBJ2-7; clone size: -; V gene: TRBV6-1; CDR3 protein: CASSEAMRGTYEQYF
J gene: TRBJ1-1; clone size: -; V gene: TRBV5-6; CDR3 protein: CASSLFRQGGSGTEAFF
J gene: TRBJ1-1; clone size: -; V gene: TRBV7-3; CDR3 protein: CASSLIPGGDTEAFF
J gene: TRBJ2-2; clone size: -; V gene: TRBV7-3; CDR3 protein: CASSSSSGWNTGELFF
J gene: TRBJ1-5; clone size: -; V gene: TRBV6-2/TRBV6-3; CDR3 protein: CASSYKGDRSNSNQPQHF